The TCR beta chain under discussion was sequenced for a study of molecular identifiers for immune sequencing clone quantification. This clonotype was recorded at least ten times. Each CDR3 protein is one row after TCRdb ran MiXCR on the PCR reads. The sample shows roughly 320,000 distinct CDR3 sequences, over 20% of them seen only once. From germline, CDR1 is MDHEN and CDR2 SYDVKM. This CDR3 contains 13 residues. The V end was cut by 6 bases, the J end by 3 bases, with 10 bases between. This TCR derives from a human donor in good health. Some libraries in this study had Jurkat cell RNA spiked in. The V call is TRBV28, the J call TRBJ2-3; D is ambiguous. The sample comprised naive CD8+ T cells from blood, with Jurkat cell RNA spiked in. The subset: FACS-sorted CD8+CD4-CCR7+CD45RA+ naive T cells. In nucleotides, the CDR3 is TGTGCCAGCAGCCAGTTAGAGACAGATACGCAGTATTTT. It yields the protein CASSQLETDTQYF. The full variable domain, with the rest looked up from reference TRBV28 and TRBJ2-3, is DVKVTQSSRYLVKRTGEKVFLECVQDMDHENMFWYRQDPGLGLRLIYFSYDVKMKEKGDIPEGYSVSREKKERFSLILESASTNQTSMYLCASSQLETDTQYFGPGTRLTVL.